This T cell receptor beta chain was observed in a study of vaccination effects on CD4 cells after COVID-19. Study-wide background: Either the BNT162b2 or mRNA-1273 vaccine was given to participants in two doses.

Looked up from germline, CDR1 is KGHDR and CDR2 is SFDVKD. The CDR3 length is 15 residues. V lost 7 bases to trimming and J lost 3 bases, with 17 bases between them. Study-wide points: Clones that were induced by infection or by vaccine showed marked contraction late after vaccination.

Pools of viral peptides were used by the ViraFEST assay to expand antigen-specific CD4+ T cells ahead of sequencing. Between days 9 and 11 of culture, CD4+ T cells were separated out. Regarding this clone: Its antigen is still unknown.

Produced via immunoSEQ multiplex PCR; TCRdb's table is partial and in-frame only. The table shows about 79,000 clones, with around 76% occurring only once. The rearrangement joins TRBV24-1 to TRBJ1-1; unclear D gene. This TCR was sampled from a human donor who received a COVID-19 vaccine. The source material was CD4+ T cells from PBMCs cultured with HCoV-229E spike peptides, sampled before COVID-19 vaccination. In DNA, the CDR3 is TGTGCCACCAGGGGCCGGGGTAGGGAGGACACTGAAGCTTTCTTT. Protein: CATRGRGREDTEAFF.